The 20 T cell receptor beta chains in this list originate from one sample, sequenced in a study of multiple sclerosis patients with progressive multifocal leukoencephalopathy. Generated by immunoSEQ multiplex PCR, the TCRdb table keeps only in-frame clones and is missing some. The data show some 31,000 clones, around 91% seen once. Time point reported: before natalizumab initiation. Sequenced material: PBMCs. The receptors come from a human donor with multiple sclerosis.

The chain combines TRBV12-5 with TRBJ1-3; no reliable D call. This CDR3 region has 18 residues. Trimming left V 1 base short and J 5 bases short, with 21 bases between. CDR1 is LGHNT, CDR2 FRNRAP, per germline. In DNA form, the CDR3 reads TGTGCTAGTGGTTTGGAGACATCCGGACCGCTCCCCAGAAACACCATATATTTT. Translation gives CASGLETSGPLPRNTIYF.

The rearrangement joins TRBV5-4 to TRBJ1-2, with D perhaps TRBD1 (6 bases). V gave up 0 bases and J gave up 8 bases, with 17 bases separating them. The CDR3 has 15 amino acids. In germline, CDR1 is SGHNT, CDR2 YYREEE (reference sequence). The CDR3 bases are TGTGCCAGCAGCTTGGTGGGGGGCACGGGGCGAGGCTACACCTTC. Its translation: CASSLVGGTGRGYTF.

This rearrangement joins TRBV5-4 to TRBJ1-1; D is possibly TRBD1 (5 bases). V lost 4 bases and J 0 bases, leaving 10 bases between the germline ends. CDR1 SGHNT and CDR2 YYREEE come from the germline V gene (reference sequence). This CDR3 has 14 amino acids. DNA of the CDR3: TGTGCCAGCAGCCTCAGGGCCCTGAACACTGAAGCTTTCTTT. Translated, it gives CASSLRALNTEAFF.

The rearrangement uses TRBV28 and TRBJ2-7; possible D gene TRBD1, 6 bases. This CDR3 has 13 amino acids. Trimming removed 6 bases at V and 6 bases at J, with 15 bases between. CDR1 is MDHEN and CDR2 is SYDVKM in the germline V gene. This CDR3 reads CASSLRQVSEQYF. The CDR3 coding sequence is TGTGCCAGCAGCCTAAGACAGGTCTCCGAGCAGTACTTC. Combining the CDR3 with reference TRBV28 and TRBJ2-7 gives the whole variable domain DVKVTQSSRYLVKRTGEKVFLECVQDMDHENMFWYRQDPGLGLRLIYFSYDVKMKEKGDIPEGYSVSREKKERFSLILESASTNQTSMYLCASSLRQVSEQYFGPGTRLTVT.

The chain joins TRBV5-1 to TRBJ2-7; no definite D call. The CDR3 loop spans 13 amino acids. The germline V gene encodes CDR1 SGHRS and CDR2 YFSETQ. Trimming took off 0 bases at V and 1 base at J, with 5 bases between the two ends. CDR3 protein: CASSLGQSYEQYF. The CDR3 DNA reads as TGCGCCAGCAGCTTGGGGCAGTCCTACGAGCAGTACTTC.

This chain links TRBV9 with TRBJ2-1; TRBD2 matches 7 bases. V was clipped by 0 bases and J by 7 bases; unmatched bases: 13. The germline CDR1 and CDR2 sequences are SGDLS and YYNGEE. This CDR3 spans 17 amino acids. CDR3 in DNA: TGTGCCAGCAGCGTAGATCCAGCGGGACTACTTAGGAATGAGCAGTTCTTC. It is translated as CASSVDPAGLLRNEQFF.

The rearrangement links TRBV5-5 to TRBJ2-7, with a tentative D call TRBD2 (6 bases). Per the germline V gene, CDR1 is SGHKS and CDR2 is YYEKEE (reference sequence). The CDR3 is made up of 14 amino acids. The V gene lost 4 bases and the J gene lost 3 bases, with 14 bases spanning the gap. CDR3 protein: CASSVLLAVYEQYF. CDR3 DNA: TGTGCCAGCAGCGTTCTACTAGCTGTCTACGAGCAGTACTTC.

The V call is TRBV11-2, the J call TRBJ1-5, with D unresolved. Deletions cut 1 base from V and 5 bases from J, with 15 bases between. CDR3 length: 16 residues. Germline CDR1 SGHAT, CDR2 FQNNGV. In nucleotides, the CDR3 is TGTGCCAGCAGCTTAGGTGTGAACTCAAACTATCAGCCCCAGCATTTT. This translates into CASSLGVNSNYQPQHF.

The chain couples TRBV6-5 to TRBJ2-1; the D gene could be TRBD1 or TRBD2 (5 bases each). Trimming removed 7 bases at V and 9 bases at J, with 16 bases between. CDR3 length: 13 residues. Germline loops: CDR1 MNHEY, CDR2 SVGAGI. The CDR3 loop is CASTPKGRVEQFF. As DNA, the CDR3 is TGTGCCAGCACCCCTAAGGGGAGAGTTGAGCAGTTCTTC.

The chain recombines TRBV10-3 with TRBJ1-2, with 10 bases lining up with TRBD1. CDR1 ENHRY and CDR2 SYGVKD come from the germline V gene. The CDR3 is 16 residues long. V lost 6 bases to trimming and J lost 7 bases; unmatched junction nucleotides: 14. As DNA, the CDR3 is TGTGCCATCAGCTGGCCGACAGGGGGCGCGATGAGTGGCTACACCTTC. Translation gives CAISWPTGGAMSGYTF.

The chain is built from TRBV12-5 and TRBJ1-5; D call uncertain. Germline CDR1 LGHNT, CDR2 FRNRAP. The CDR3 sequence is 15 residues long. Trimming pared 0 bases from V and 2 bases from J, leaving 8 bases between. The CDR3 protein is CASGLVTGGNQPQHF. The CDR3 region has the DNA TGTGCTAGTGGTTTGGTCACTGGGGGCAATCAGCCCCAGCATTTT.

This chain connects TRBV28 to TRBJ1-2; D remains unclear. The ends were cut back, 10 bases at V and 12 bases at J, with 9 bases in the middle. The CDR3 runs to 8 residues. Germline CDR1 MDHEN, CDR2 SYDVKM. The chain's CDR3 is CATRFDTF. The CDR3 coding sequence is TGTGCCACCCGTTTCGACACCTTC.

This chain joins TRBV5-1 and TRBJ1-4, with a possible D match to TRBD1 (6 bases). CDR3 length: 15 residues. The V gene lost 4 bases and the J gene lost 2 bases, with 12 bases spanning the gap. Germline-derived CDR1 and CDR2 are SGHRS and YFSETQ. The CDR3 loop is CASSLGTMTNEKLFF. The CDR3 nucleotides read TGCGCCAGCAGCCTAGGGACAATGACTAATGAAAAACTGTTTTTT.

The genes are TRBV14 and TRBJ1-2, with unresolved D. The germline gives CDR1 SGHDN, CDR2 FVKESK. The ends were cut back, 1 base at V and 6 bases at J, with 6 bases in the middle. This CDR3 comprises 12 residues. The CDR3 loop is CASSQAVNGYTF. The CDR3 region has the DNA TGTGCCAGCAGCCAAGCTGTGAATGGCTACACCTTC.

This chain links TRBV30 with TRBJ1-5; no definite D call. The germline V gene encodes CDR1 GTSNPN and CDR2 SVGIG (reference sequence). The length of the CDR3 is 11 residues. The V and J ends lost 5 bases and 6 bases respectively, with 8 bases between them. DNA of the CDR3: TGTGCCTGGGGATTGGGTCAGCCCCAGCATTTT. Amino acid sequence: CAWGLGQPQHF.

The chain links TRBV25-1 to TRBJ2-1; 10 nucleotides agree with TRBD2. Trimming took 6 bases from V and 4 from J; bases not matched to a gene: 3. The CDR3 runs to 14 residues. Germline assignment: CDR1 MGHDK and CDR2 SYGVNS. The CDR3 DNA reads TGTGCCAGCAGGCCTAGCGGGAGTTACAATGAGCAGTTCTTC. Translating it yields CASRPSGSYNEQFF.

This clone has a single count. The rearrangement links TRBV27 to TRBJ1-4; maybe TRBD1 (5 bases). This CDR3 comprises 14 residues. CDR1 MNHEY and CDR2 SMNVEV come from the germline V gene (reference sequence). V lost 4 bases and J 5 bases, leaving 11 bases between the germline ends. The CDR3 loop is CASSWTRENEKLFF. The DNA of the CDR3 is TGTGCCAGCAGTTGGACCAGGGAGAATGAAAAACTGTTTTTT.

The CDR3 nucleotides read TGTGCCAGCAGCTTCTTAGGCAATGAGCAGTTCTTC. Translation: CASSFLGNEQFF. V and J are TRBV13 and TRBJ2-1, with unresolved D. The V and J ends lost 3 bases and 6 bases respectively, with 6 bases between them. Germline CDR1 is PRHDT and CDR2 is FYEKMQ (reference sequence). CDR3 size: 12 residues.

This chain uses TRBV19 with TRBJ2-1; the match to TRBD1 covers 8 bases. Per germline, CDR1 LNHDA and CDR2 SQIVND (reference sequence). The CDR3 is 18 amino acids. J lost 0 bases, V lost 7 bases, and 14 bases had no gene match. CDR3 sequence: CASTSDRAHYSSYNEQFF. The CDR3 DNA is TGTGCCAGTACCTCGGACAGGGCCCATTATAGCTCCTACAATGAGCAGTTCTTC. Filled out from reference TRBV19 and TRBJ2-1, the complete variable domain reads DGGITQSPKYLFRKEGQNVTLSCEQNLNHDAMYWYRQDPGQGLRLIYYSQIVNDFQKGDIAEGYSVSREKKESFPLTVTSAQKNPTAFYLCASTSDRAHYSSYNEQFFGPGTRLTVL.

The CDR3 DNA sequence: TGTGCCAGCAGCGGGACAGGGCCCAACACCGGGGAGCTGTTTTTT. Protein sequence: CASSGTGPNTGELFF. The chain recombines TRBV5-6 with TRBJ2-2; 9 bases align to TRBD1. Losses at the gene ends were 4 bases for V and 2 bases for J; bases not matched to a gene: 3. CDR3 length equals 15 residues. The V gene's germline CDR1 is SGHDT and CDR2 YYEEEE.